This TCR beta chain was documented in a study of T cell responses to AZD1222 COVID-19 vaccine. Study outcomes and limitations: Across the whole spike, CD4 TCRs peaked at regions 160-218 and 743-854. Possibly, clonal diversity was underestimated; donors were largely white British and included more females.

Repertoires were generated with immunoSEQ multiplex PCR, while TCRdb's copy carries only in-frame clones and drops some. The sample carries roughly 150,000 clones, 75% to 95% recorded once. For this clone: The antigen remains undetermined.

The CDR3 is 13 amino acids. The germline V and J ends were trimmed by 3 bases and 6 bases, with 10 bases remaining between them. Germline V gene sequence: CDR1 KGHDR, CDR2 SFDVKD. Specimen: peripheral blood, collected on day 0 of AZD1222 vaccination. The V call is TRBV24-1, the J call TRBJ1-1; D ambiguous. This TCR came from an adult in good health. CDR3 loop: CATSDPQASEAFF. CDR3 sequence (DNA): TGTGCCACCAGTGATCCCCAGGCCTCTGAAGCTTTCTTT.